Shown below are 18 T cell receptor beta chains from a single sample sequenced in a study of blood T cell repertoires in COVID-19. Assay: immunoSEQ multiplex PCR; the TCRdb copy retains only in-frame clones and omits some. In the table there are 350,000 or so clones, about 86% of which are singletons. The material sequenced was peripheral blood. These receptors all come from a man in his thirties or forties with active or convalescent COVID-19.

The chain combines TRBV27 with TRBJ1-6; TRBD1 matches 7 bases. V dropped 7 bases and J dropped 0; count of bases not matched to a gene: 6. In germline, CDR1 is MNHEY, CDR2 SMNVEV (reference sequence). The CDR3 loop spans 16 amino acids. The CDR3 nucleotides are TGTGCCAGCAAAGGACAGGCAAGCTCCTATAATTCACCCCTCCACTTT. This gives the protein CASKGQASSYNSPLHF.

The chain recombines TRBV5-1 with TRBJ1-2; 7 bases map to TRBD1. The V and J ends lost 2 bases and 6 bases, in that order; junction bases with no gene match: 7. Germline loops: CDR1 SGHRS, CDR2 YFSETQ. This CDR3 region has 14 residues. This CDR3 is CASSFGQAIDGYTF. For the CDR3, the DNA is TGCGCCAGCAGCTTTGGACAGGCGATTGATGGCTACACCTTC. The entire variable domain, with the rest obtained from reference TRBV5-1 and TRBJ1-2, is as follows: KAGVTQTPRYLIKTRGQQVTLSCSPISGHRSVSWYQQTPGQGLQFLFEYFSETQRNKGNFPGRFSGRQFSNSRSEMNVSTLELGDSALYLCASSFGQAIDGYTFGSGTRLTVV.

V usage is TRBV2 and J usage is TRBJ2-7, with D perhaps matching TRBD1 (5 bases). Trimming took 7 bases from V and 2 from J, leaving 9 bases between them. The CDR3 has 12 residues. CDR1 is SNHLY, CDR2 FYNNEI, per germline. For the CDR3, the DNA is TGTGCCAGCAAGGGGTCTGCCTACGAGCAGTACTTC. Its translation: CASKGSAYEQYF.

The chain is built from TRBV7-2 and TRBJ2-4, with D possibly being TRBD1 (6 bases). CDR3 size: 12 residues. Germline assignment: CDR1 SGHTA and CDR2 FQGNSA. The V end was cut by 5 bases, the J end by 8 bases, with 10 bases between. The CDR3: CASSPSGDIQYF. The CDR3 nucleotides are TGTGCCAGCAGCCCTTCAGGGGACATTCAGTACTTC. The full variable domain, rest sourced from reference TRBV7-2 and TRBJ2-4, is GAGVSQSPSNKVTEKGKDVELRCDPISGHTALYWYRQSLGQGLEFLIYFQGNSAPDKSGLPSDRFSAERTGGSVSTLTIQRTQQEDSAVYLCASSPSGDIQYFGAGTRLSVL.

The chain has TRBV28 and TRBJ2-6; perhaps TRBD2 as D (5 bases). This CDR3 spans 19 amino acids. Trimming removed 4 bases from V and 3 bases from J, with 22 bases in between. Germline CDR1 MDHEN, CDR2 SYDVKM. The CDR3 region has the DNA TGTGCCAGCAGTTCACCTCGCGGGCCGACCTCGGATGGGGCCAACGTCCTGACTTTC. Protein: CASSSPRGPTSDGANVLTF.

The V gene is TRBV27, the J gene TRBJ2-1; TRBD2 matches at 7 bases. V shed 4 bases and J 2 bases; nucleotides not matched to a gene: 8. The CDR3 sequence is 16 residues long. Germline CDR1 is MNHEY and CDR2 is SMNVEV (reference sequence). The CDR3 DNA reads as TGTGCCAGCAGTTCTTCCCGAGCGGGGCCCTACAATGAGCAGTTCTTC. Amino acid sequence: CASSSSRAGPYNEQFF.

The genes are TRBV5-1 and TRBJ2-3, with 8 positions matching TRBD2. CDR1 is SGHRS and CDR2 is YFSETQ in the germline V gene. The trim removed 4 bases at V and 0 bases at J, leaving 10 bases unmatched. The CDR3 has 17 residues. In DNA, the CDR3 is TGCGCCAGCAGCCGGGAGGGTAGCGGGACTAGCACAGATACGCAGTATTTT. Translated: CASSREGSGTSTDTQYF.

The J gene is TRBJ1-2, the V gene TRBV9, with 9 bases aligning to TRBD1. Per germline, CDR1 SGDLS and CDR2 YYNGEE. V gave up 3 bases and J gave up 4 bases; unmatched junction bases: 4. The CDR3 runs to 14 residues. The CDR3, as DNA: TGTGCCAGCAGCGCGACAGGGGGTAGCTATGGCTACACCTTC. It specifies CASSATGGSYGYTF.

The genes are TRBV7-2 and TRBJ1-2; D gene uncertain. The CDR3 extends over 11 amino acids. Germline V CDR1 and CDR2: SGHTA, FQGNSA. The germline V and J ends were trimmed by 4 bases and 5 bases, with 5 bases remaining between them. CDR3 bases: TGTGCCAGCAGCTCCGAGTATGGCTACACCTTC. Its protein is CASSSEYGYTF.

The chain combines TRBV27 with TRBJ2-7; tentative D call: TRBD2 (5 bases). This CDR3 region has 12 residues. V lost 8 bases and J 5 bases, leaving 13 bases between the germline ends. CDR1 is MNHEY and CDR2 is SMNVEV in the germline V gene (reference sequence). CDR3 nucleotide sequence: TGTGCCAGCCGCGGTCCCGGGGACGAGCAGTACTTC. This gives the protein CASRGPGDEQYF.

CDR3 amino acids: CASSPRYSSPLNSVARYEQYF. CDR3 DNA sequence: TGTGCCAGCTCACCACGCTACAGCTCACCACTTAATTCAGTCGCCCGCTACGAGCAGTACTTC. The genes are TRBV18 and TRBJ2-7; D unresolved. Trimming shortened V by 1 base and J by 3 bases, and 31 bases separated the two germline ends. Germline V lookup: CDR1 KGHSH, CDR2 LQKENI. CDR3 size: 21 residues.

The chain couples TRBV3-1 (or the pseudogene TRBV3-2) to TRBJ2-5, with D unresolved. CDR1 is LGHDT, CDR2 YNNKEL, per germline (reference sequence). Between the trimmed V and J ends, which lost 6 bases and 2 bases, there was a span of 7 bases. The CDR3 runs 12 residues. The CDR3 DNA reads TGTGCCAGCAGTGGCTCTCAAGAGACCCAGTACTTC. This sequence encodes CASSGSQETQYF.

In its sample, this clone was seen once. Here the CDR3 reads CASSLGQGVSTEAFF. The CDR3 DNA follows: TGTGCCAGCAGCTTGGGACAGGGGGTAAGCACTGAAGCTTTCTTT. The rearrangement links TRBV11-2 to TRBJ1-1, with 11 bases that match TRBD1. The CDR3 loop spans 15 amino acids. V gave up 3 bases and J gave up 4 bases; unmatched junction bases: 4. Germline V lookup: CDR1 SGHAT, CDR2 FQNNGV.

The gene calls are TRBV27 and TRBJ2-7; D may be TRBD1 (6 bases). This CDR3 is 15 amino acids long. The germline CDR1 and CDR2 sequences are MNHEY and SMNVEV (reference sequence). V lost 0 bases to trimming and J lost 5 bases, with 14 bases between them. The CDR3 is CASSLSYRVLNEQYF. The CDR3 DNA sequence: TGTGCCAGCAGTTTATCCTACAGGGTTCTGAACGAGCAGTACTTC.

About this clone: The sample has other DNA sequences that encode this CDR3 too. This chain uses TRBV5-1 with TRBJ1-1, with 8 bases fitting TRBD1. The CDR3 loop spans 14 amino acids. Trimming removed 0 bases from V and 2 bases from J; junction bases left unmatched: 0. Germline V gives CDR1 SGHRS, CDR2 YFSETQ. CDR3 protein: CASSLAGGNTEAFF. CDR3 bases: TGCGCCAGCAGCTTGGCAGGGGGCAACACTGAAGCTTTCTTT. The variable domain in full, completed from reference TRBV5-1 and TRBJ1-1, reads KAGVTQTPRYLIKTRGQQVTLSCSPISGHRSVSWYQQTPGQGLQFLFEYFSETQRNKGNFPGRFSGRQFSNSRSEMNVSTLELGDSALYLCASSLAGGNTEAFFGQGTRLTVV.

This clone was seen once. This sequence joins TRBV5-6 and TRBJ1-1; D is ambiguous. Germline assignment: CDR1 SGHDT and CDR2 YYEEEE. CDR3 length: 14 amino acids. V lost 1 base and J lost 0, with 7 bases in between. The CDR3 protein is CASSLSGLNTEAFF. In DNA, the CDR3 is TGTGCCAGCAGCTTGTCAGGATTGAACACTGAAGCTTTCTTT.

The chain uses TRBV11-3 and TRBJ2-1; TRBD1 might be the D (8 bases). V dropped 5 bases and J dropped 9 bases, with 17 bases sitting between them. The CDR3 extends over 14 amino acids. The germline V gene has CDR1 SGHNT and CDR2 YENEEA. CDR3 DNA sequence: TGTGCCAGCAGCCTCCAGACAGGGGAGGGTGAGCAGTTCTTC. Its protein product is CASSLQTGEGEQFF.

The chain carries TRBV9 and TRBJ2-1, with 8 positions matching TRBD1. V shed 7 bases, J shed 4 bases, and the junction held 4 bases outside the gene matches. This CDR3 contains 13 residues. Germline CDR1 SGDLS, CDR2 YYNGEE. The CDR3 sequence is CASSGTGYNEQFF. The CDR3 DNA sequence: TGTGCCAGCTCCGGGACAGGTTACAATGAGCAGTTCTTC.